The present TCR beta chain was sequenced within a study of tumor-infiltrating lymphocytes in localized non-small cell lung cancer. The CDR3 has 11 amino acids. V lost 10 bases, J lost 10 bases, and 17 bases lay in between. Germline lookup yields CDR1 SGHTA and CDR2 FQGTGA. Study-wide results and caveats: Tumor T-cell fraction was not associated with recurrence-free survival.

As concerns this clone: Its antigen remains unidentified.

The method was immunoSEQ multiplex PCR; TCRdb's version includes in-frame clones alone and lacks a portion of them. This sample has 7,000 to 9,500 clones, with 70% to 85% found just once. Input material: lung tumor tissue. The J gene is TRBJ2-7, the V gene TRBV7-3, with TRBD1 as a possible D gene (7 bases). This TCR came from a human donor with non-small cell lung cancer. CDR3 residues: CATQGGAGQYF. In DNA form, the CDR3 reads TGTGCCACCCAGGGGGGCGCGGGACAGTACTTC.